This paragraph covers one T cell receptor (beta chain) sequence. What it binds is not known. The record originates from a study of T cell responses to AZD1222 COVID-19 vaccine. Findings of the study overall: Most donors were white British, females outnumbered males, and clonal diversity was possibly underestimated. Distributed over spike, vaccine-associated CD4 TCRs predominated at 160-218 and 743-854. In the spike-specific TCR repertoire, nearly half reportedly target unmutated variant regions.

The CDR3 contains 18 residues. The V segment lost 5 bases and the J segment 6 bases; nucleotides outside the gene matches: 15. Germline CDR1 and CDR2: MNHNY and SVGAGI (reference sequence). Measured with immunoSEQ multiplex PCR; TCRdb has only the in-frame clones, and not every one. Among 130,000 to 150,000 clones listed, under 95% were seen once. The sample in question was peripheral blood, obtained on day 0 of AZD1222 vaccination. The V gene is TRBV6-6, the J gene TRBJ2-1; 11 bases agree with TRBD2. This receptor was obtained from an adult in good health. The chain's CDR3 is CASSPKGMRLAGFNEQFF. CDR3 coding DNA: TGTGCCAGCAGTCCGAAGGGGATGCGACTAGCGGGGTTCAATGAGCAGTTCTTC.